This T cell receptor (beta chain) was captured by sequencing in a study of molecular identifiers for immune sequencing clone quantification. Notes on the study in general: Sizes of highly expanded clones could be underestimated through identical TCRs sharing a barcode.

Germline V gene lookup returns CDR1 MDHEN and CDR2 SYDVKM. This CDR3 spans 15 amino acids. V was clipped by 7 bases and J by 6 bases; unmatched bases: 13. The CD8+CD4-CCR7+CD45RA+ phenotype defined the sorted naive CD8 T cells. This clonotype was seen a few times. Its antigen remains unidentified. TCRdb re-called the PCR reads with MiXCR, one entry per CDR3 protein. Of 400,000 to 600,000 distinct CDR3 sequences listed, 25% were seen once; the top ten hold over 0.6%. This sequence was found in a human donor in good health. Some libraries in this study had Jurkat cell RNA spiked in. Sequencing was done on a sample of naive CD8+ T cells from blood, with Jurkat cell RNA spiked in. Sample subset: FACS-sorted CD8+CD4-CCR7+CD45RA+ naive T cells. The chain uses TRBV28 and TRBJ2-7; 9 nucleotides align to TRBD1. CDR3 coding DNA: TGTGCCAGCACCCTCACCGGGACAGGGCAACGCGAGCAGTACTTC. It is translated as CASTLTGTGQREQYF.